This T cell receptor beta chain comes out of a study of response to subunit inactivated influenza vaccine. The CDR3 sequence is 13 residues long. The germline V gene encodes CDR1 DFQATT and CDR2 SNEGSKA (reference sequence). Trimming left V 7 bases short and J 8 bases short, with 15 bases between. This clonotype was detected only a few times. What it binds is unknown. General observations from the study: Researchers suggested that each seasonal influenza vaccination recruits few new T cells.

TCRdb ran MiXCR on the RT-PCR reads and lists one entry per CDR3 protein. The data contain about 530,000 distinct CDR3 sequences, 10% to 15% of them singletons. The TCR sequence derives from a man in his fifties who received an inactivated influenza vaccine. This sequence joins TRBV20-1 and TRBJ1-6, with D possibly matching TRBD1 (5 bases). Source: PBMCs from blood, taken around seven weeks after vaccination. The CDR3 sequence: CSVQGIQDSPLHF. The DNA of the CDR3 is TGCAGTGTTCAGGGTATTCAGGATTCACCCCTCCACTTT.